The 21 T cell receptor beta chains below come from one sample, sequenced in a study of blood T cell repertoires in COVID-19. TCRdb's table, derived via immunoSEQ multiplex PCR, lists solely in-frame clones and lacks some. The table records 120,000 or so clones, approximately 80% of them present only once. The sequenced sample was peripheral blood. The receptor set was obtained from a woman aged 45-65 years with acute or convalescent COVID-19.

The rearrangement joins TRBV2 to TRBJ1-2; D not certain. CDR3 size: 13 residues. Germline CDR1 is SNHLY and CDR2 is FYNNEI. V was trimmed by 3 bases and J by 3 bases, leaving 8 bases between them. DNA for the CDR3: TGTGCCAGCAGTGATAGTATCTACTATGGCTACACCTTC. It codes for CASSDSIYYGYTF.

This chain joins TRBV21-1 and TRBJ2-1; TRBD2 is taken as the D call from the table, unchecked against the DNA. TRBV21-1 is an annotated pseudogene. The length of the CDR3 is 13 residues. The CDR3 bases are TGTGCCAGCAGCGCCCGGGGGAGAAATGAGCAGTTCTTC. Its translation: CASSARGRNEQFF.

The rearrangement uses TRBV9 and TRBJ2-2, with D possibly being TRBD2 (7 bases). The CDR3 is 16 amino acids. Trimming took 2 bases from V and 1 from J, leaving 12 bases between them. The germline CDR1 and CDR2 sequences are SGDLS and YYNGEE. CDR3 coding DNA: TGTGCCAGCAGCGTCGGGGGGCATCTGAACACCGGGGAGCTGTTTTTT. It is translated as CASSVGGHLNTGELFF.

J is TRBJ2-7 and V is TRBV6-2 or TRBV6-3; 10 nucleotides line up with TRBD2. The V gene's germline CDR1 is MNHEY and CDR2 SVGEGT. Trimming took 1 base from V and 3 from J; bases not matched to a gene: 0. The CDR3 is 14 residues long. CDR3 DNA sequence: TGTGCCAGCAGTTACTTAGCGGGAGGCTACGAGCAGTACTTC. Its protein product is CASSYLAGGYEQYF.

The CDR3 bases are TGTGCCAGCAGTTGGGGACTAGCGGGGACCTACGAGCAGTACTTC. Translating gives CASSWGLAGTYEQYF. The gene calls are TRBV6-5 and TRBJ2-7; 13 bases are shared with TRBD2. Germline V gene sequence: CDR1 MNHEY, CDR2 SVGAGI. The CDR3 runs to 15 residues. V lost 4 bases, J lost 2 bases, and 2 bases stayed unmatched.

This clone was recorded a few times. This CDR3 reads CASSQVQLRGRPNEKLFF. Written as DNA, the CDR3 is TGTGCCAGCAGCCAAGTTCAGCTGCGGGGGAGGCCTAATGAAAAACTGTTTTTT. This chain connects TRBV4-2 to TRBJ1-4; maybe TRBD1 (5 bases). Between the trimmed V and J ends, which lost 1 base and 3 bases, there was a span of 18 bases. Germline CDR1 reads LGHNA; CDR2 reads YNFKEQ. This CDR3 has 18 residues.

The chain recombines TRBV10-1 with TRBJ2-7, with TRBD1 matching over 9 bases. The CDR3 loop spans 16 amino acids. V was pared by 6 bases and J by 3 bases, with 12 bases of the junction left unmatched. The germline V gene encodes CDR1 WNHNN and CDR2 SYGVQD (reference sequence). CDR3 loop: CASRSTGGKVIYEQYF. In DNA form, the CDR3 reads TGCGCCAGCAGGAGTACAGGGGGCAAGGTTATCTACGAGCAGTACTTC.

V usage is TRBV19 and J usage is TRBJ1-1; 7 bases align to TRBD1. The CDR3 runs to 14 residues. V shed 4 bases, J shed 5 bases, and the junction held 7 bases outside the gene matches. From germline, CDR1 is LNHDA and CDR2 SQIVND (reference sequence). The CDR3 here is CASSTRDRGTEAFF. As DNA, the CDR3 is TGTGCCAGTAGTACCCGGGACAGAGGAACTGAAGCTTTCTTT.

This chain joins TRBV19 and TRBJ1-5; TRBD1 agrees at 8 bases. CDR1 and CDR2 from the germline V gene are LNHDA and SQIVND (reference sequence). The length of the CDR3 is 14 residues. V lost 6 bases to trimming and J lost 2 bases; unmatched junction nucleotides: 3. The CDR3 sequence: CASRMGQGNQPQHF. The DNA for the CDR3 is TGTGCCAGTAGAATGGGACAGGGCAATCAGCCCCAGCATTTT.

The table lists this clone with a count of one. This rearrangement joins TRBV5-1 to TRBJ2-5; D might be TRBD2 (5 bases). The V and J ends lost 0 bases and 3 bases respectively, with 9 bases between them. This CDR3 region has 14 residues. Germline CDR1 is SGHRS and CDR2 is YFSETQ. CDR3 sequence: CASSLGGSEETQYF. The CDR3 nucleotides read TGCGCCAGCAGCTTGGGAGGGTCAGAAGAGACCCAGTACTTC.

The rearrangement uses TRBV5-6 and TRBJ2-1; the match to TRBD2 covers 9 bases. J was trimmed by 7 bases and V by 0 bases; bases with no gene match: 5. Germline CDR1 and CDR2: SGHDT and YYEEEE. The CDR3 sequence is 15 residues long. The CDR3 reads CASSLGGLAGNEQFF. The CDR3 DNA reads TGTGCCAGCAGCTTGGGGGGACTAGCAGGTAATGAGCAGTTCTTC. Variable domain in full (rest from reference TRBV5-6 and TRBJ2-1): DAGVTQSPTHLIKTRGQQVTLRCSPKSGHDTVSWYQQALGQGPQFIFQYYEEEERQRGNFPDRFSGHQFPNYSSELNVNALLLGDSALYLCASSLGGLAGNEQFFGPGTRLTVL.

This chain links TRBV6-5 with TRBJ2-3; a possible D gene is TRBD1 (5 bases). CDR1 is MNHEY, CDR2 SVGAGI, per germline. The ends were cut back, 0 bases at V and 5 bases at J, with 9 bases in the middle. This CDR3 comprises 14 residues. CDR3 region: CASSYSQGVDTQYF. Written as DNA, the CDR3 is TGTGCCAGCAGTTACTCTCAGGGCGTAGATACGCAGTATTTT.

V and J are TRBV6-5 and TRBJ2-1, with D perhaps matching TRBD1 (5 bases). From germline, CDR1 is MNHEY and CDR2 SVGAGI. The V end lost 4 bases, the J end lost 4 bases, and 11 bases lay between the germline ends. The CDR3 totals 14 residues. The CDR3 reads CASSSQGFYNEQFF. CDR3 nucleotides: TGTGCCAGCAGTTCCCAGGGATTTTACAATGAGCAGTTCTTC.

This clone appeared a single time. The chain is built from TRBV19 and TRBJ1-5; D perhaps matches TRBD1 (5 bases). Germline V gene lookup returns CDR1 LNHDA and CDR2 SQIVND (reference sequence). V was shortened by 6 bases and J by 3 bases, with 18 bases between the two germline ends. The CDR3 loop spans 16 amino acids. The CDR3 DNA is TGTGCCAGTAGCATCCCTTTTCCCAGGGCCAATCAGCCCCAGCATTTT. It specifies CASSIPFPRANQPQHF.

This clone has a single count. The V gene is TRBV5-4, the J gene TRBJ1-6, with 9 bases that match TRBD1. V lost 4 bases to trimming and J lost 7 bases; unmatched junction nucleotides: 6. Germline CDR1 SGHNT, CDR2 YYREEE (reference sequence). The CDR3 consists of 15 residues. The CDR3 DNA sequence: TGTGCCAGCAGCCCTACAGGGGGCAGGAATTCACCCCTCCACTTT. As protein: CASSPTGGRNSPLHF.

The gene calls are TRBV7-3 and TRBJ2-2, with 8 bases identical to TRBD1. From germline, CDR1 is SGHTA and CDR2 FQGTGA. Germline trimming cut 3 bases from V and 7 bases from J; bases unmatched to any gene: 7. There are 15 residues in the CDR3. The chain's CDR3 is CASSLRQGRDGELFF. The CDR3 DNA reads TGTGCCAGCAGCTTGCGACAGGGGCGGGACGGGGAGCTGTTTTTT.

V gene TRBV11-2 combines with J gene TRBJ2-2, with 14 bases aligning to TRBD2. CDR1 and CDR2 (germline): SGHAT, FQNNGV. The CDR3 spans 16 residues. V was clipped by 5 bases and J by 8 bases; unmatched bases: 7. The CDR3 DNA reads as TGTGCCAGCAGCCGTGGACTAGCGGGGGGCAGGGGGGAGCTGTTTTTT. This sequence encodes CASSRGLAGGRGELFF.

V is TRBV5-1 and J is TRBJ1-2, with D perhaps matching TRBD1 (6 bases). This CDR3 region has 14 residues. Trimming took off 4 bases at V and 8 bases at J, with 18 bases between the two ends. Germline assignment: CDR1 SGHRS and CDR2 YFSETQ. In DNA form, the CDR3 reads TGCGCCAGCAGCAAAGGACAGCCAGGAGGAGGCTACACCTTC. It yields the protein CASSKGQPGGGYTF.

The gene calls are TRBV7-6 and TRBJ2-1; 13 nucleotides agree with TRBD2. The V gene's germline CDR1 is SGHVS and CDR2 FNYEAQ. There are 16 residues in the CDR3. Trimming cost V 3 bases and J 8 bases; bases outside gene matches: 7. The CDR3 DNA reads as TGTGCCAGCAGCTTTACGACTAGCGGGGGGTTCGATGAGCAGTTCTTC. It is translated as CASSFTTSGGFDEQFF.

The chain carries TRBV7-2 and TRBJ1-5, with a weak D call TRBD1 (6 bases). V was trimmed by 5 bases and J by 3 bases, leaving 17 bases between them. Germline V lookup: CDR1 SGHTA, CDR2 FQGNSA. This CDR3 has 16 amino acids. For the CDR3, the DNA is TGTGCCAGCAGCGCCGGACAGCGCAAGTCCAATCAGCCCCAGCATTTT. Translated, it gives CASSAGQRKSNQPQHF.

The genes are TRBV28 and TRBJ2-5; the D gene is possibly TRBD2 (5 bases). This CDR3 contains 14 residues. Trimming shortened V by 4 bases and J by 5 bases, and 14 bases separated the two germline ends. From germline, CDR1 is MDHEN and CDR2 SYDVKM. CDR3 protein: CASSWRPGGETQYF. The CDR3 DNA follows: TGTGCCAGCAGTTGGAGGCCCGGAGGCGAGACCCAGTACTTC. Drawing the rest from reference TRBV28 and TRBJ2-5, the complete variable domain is DVKVTQSSRYLVKRTGEKVFLECVQDMDHENMFWYRQDPGLGLRLIYFSYDVKMKEKGDIPEGYSVSREKKERFSLILESASTNQTSMYLCASSWRPGGETQYFGPGTRLLVL.